This is a list of T cell receptor beta chains from one sample in a study of radiotherapy plus CTLA-4 blockade in lung cancer. Method: immunoSEQ multiplex PCR; TCRdb's copy keeps in-frame clones and lacks some. The sample has 85,000 to 90,000 clones, around nine tenths seen once. The sample consisted of peripheral blood, taken from a patient treated with radiotherapy plus ipilimumab. The origin of the receptors is a human donor with non-small cell lung cancer that progressed on radiotherapy plus ipilimumab. The CDR3 runs from the conserved cysteine through the conserved F or W. The order of the fields is clone size, D gene, J gene, V gene, CDR3 protein, CDR3 DNA. A D gene is named only where the DNA matches it firmly. The size entry is marked missing in some rows and otherwise reads once, few, many or a size class.

size: -; D: -; J: TRBJ1-1; V: TRBV19; CDR3: CASAPRMNTEAFF; DNA: TGTGCCAGTGCCCCTCGGATGAACACTGAAGCTTTCTTT
size: -; D: -; J: TRBJ2-2; V: TRBV18; CDR3: CASSPLTITGELFF; DNA: TGTGCCAGCTCACCGTTAACGATCACCGGGGAGCTGTTTTTT
size: -; D: -; J: TRBJ1-6; V: TRBV2; CDR3: CASSEAGGPYSPLHF; DNA: TGTGCCAGCAGTGAAGCAGGGGGTCCCTACTCACCCCTCCACTTT
size: -; D: TRBD2; J: TRBJ2-5; V: TRBV2; CDR3: CASSSLTSGGAQAQYF; DNA: TGTGCCAGCAGTTCCCTGACTAGCGGGGGGGCCCAGGCCCAGTACTTC
size: -; D: TRBD1; J: TRBJ2-5; V: TRBV5-1; CDR3: CASSGHRGAETQYF; DNA: TGCGCCAGCAGCGGCCACAGGGGAGCGGAGACCCAGTACTTC
size: once; D: -; J: TRBJ1-5; V: TRBV13; CDR3: CASSLGGGAEPSPQHF; DNA: TGTGCCAGCAGCTTAGGCGGTGGGGCCGAGCCTTCGCCCCAGCATTTT
size: -; D: -; J: TRBJ1-5; V: TRBV30; CDR3: CAWSVGAYRNQPQHF; DNA: TGTGCCTGGAGTGTGGGGGCATACCGCAATCAGCCCCAGCATTTT
size: -; D: -; J: TRBJ2-5; V: TRBV7-2; CDR3: CASSLALGGVHF; DNA: TGTGCCAGCAGCTTAGCGCTGGGGGGAGTCCACTTC
size: -; D: -; J: TRBJ2-1; V: TRBV30; CDR3: CAWRDGLPGYNEQFF; DNA: TGTGCCTGGAGGGACGGACTCCCAGGGTACAATGAGCAGTTCTTC
size: -; D: TRBD1; J: TRBJ2-5; V: TRBV7-2; CDR3: CASSFGTGQETQYF; DNA: TGTGCCAGCAGCTTTGGGACAGGCCAAGAGACCCAGTACTTC
size: -; D: -; J: TRBJ1-1; V: TRBV18; CDR3: CASSPSTGEAFF; DNA: TGTGCCAGCTCACCCTCGACAGGCGAAGCTTTCTTT
size: -; D: -; J: TRBJ2-7; V: TRBV5-1; CDR3: CASSLLSYEQYF; DNA: TGCGCCAGCAGCCTCCTGTCCTACGAGCAGTACTTC
size: -; D: TRBD1; J: TRBJ1-4; V: TRBV4-2; CDR3: CASSQGTTGQGLVDGKLFF; DNA: TGTGCCAGCAGCCAAGGTACGACAGGGCAGGGTCTAGTCGATGGAAAACTGTTTTTT
size: once; D: -; J: TRBJ2-7; V: TRBV28; CDR3: CASSPAMMAYEQYF; DNA: TGTGCCAGCAGTCCCGCTATGATGGCCTACGAGCAGTACTTC
size: few; D: TRBD1; J: TRBJ1-3; V: TRBV10-3; CDR3: CAISEGTGGNGNTIYF; DNA: TGTGCCATCAGTGAGGGGACAGGGGGCAATGGAAACACCATATATTTT
size: -; D: -; J: TRBJ1-5; V: TRBV29-1; CDR3: CSVVAGAGNQPQHF; DNA: TGCAGCGTTGTGGCAGGGGCTGGCAATCAGCCCCAGCATTTT
size: -; D: -; J: TRBJ2-7; V: TRBV6-5; CDR3: CASRGIRSYEQYF; DNA: TGTGCCAGCAGGGGGATTAGGTCCTACGAGCAGTACTTC
size: -; D: TRBD1; J: TRBJ1-1; V: TRBV30; CDR3: CAWAGTVNTEAFF; DNA: TGTGCCTGGGCCGGGACAGTGAACACTGAAGCTTTCTTT
size: -; D: -; J: TRBJ2-7; V: TRBV5-4; CDR3: CASSLLAAYYEQYF; DNA: TGTGCCAGCAGCTTACTAGCAGCCTACTACGAGCAGTACTTC
size: -; D: -; J: TRBJ1-1; V: TRBV6-5; CDR3: CASSYSGGNTEAFF; DNA: TGTGCCAGCAGTTACTCAGGGGGGAACACTGAAGCTTTCTTT
size: -; D: TRBD1; J: TRBJ2-1; V: TRBV7-3; CDR3: CASSKQTGSEQFF; DNA: TGTGCCAGCAGCAAACAGACAGGGAGTGAGCAGTTCTTC
size: -; D: TRBD2; J: TRBJ2-1; V: TRBV7-2; CDR3: CASSSTSGDQFF; DNA: TGTGCCAGCAGCTCGACTAGCGGGGACCAGTTCTTC
size: -; D: -; J: TRBJ1-6; V: TRBV6-5; CDR3: CASGDPPNSPLHF; DNA: TGTGCCAGCGGAGACCCGCCGAATTCACCCCTCCACTTT
size: -; D: -; J: TRBJ2-7; V: TRBV4-3; CDR3: CASSQDSGGKQYF; DNA: TGCGCCAGCAGCCAAGACTCGGGGGGCAAGCAGTACTTC
size: -; D: -; J: TRBJ1-5; V: TRBV5-1; CDR3: CASSLEGISNQPQHF; DNA: TGCGCCAGCAGCTTGGAGGGGATTAGCAATCAGCCCCAGCATTTT
size: -; D: -; J: TRBJ2-3; V: TRBV7-3; CDR3: CASSLMGAGIPSTDTQYF; DNA: TGTGCCAGCAGCTTAATGGGGGCAGGGATCCCTAGCACAGATACGCAGTATTTT
size: -; D: -; J: TRBJ1-1; V: TRBV7-9; CDR3: CASSSLTGNTEAFF; DNA: TGTGCCAGCAGCTCCCTGACAGGGAACACTGAAGCTTTCTTT
size: -; D: TRBD1; J: TRBJ2-7; V: TRBV10-3; CDR3: CAIRTGQDLGEQYF; DNA: TGTGCCATCCGGACTGGACAGGACCTCGGCGAGCAGTACTTC
size: once; D: -; J: TRBJ1-1; V: TRBV2; CDR3: CASSEAGAGQNTEAFF; DNA: TGTGCCAGCAGTGAAGCTGGGGCAGGACAGAACACTGAAGCTTTCTTT
size: -; D: TRBD2; J: TRBJ2-5; V: TRBV6-4; CDR3: CASSPRELAGGKTQYF; DNA: TGTGCCAGCAGTCCGAGAGAACTAGCGGGAGGAAAGACCCAGTACTTC
size: -; D: -; J: TRBJ1-2; V: TRBV6-1; CDR3: CASSEAPRHGYTF; DNA: TGTGCCAGCAGTGAAGCGCCACGTCATGGCTACACCTTC